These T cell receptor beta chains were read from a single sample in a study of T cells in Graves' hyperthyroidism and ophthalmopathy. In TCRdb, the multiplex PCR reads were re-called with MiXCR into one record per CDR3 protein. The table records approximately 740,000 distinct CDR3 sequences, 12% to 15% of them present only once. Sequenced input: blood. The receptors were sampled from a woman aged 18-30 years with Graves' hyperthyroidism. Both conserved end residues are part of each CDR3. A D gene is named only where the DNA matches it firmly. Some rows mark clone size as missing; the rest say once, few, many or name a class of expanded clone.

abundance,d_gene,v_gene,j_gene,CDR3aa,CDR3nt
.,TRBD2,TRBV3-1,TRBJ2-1,CASSQDGREGLHEQFF,TGTGCCAGCAGCCAAGATGGGCGGGAGGGCCTTCATGAGCAGTTCTTC
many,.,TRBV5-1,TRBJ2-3,CASSPLTNTDTQYF,TGCGCCAGCAGCCCGTTGACGAACACAGATACGCAGTATTTT
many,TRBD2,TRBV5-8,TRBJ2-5,CASSLGLAGRETQYF,TGTGCCAGCAGTTTAGGACTAGCGGGTCGAGAGACCCAGTACTTC
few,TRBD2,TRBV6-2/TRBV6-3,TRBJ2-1,CASSPPGGRESQFF,TGTGCCAGCAGCCCCCCGGGCGGGAGGGAATCGCAGTTCTTC
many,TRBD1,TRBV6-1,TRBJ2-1,CASSYQDRGWNEQFF,TGTGCCAGCAGTTACCAAGACAGGGGGTGGAATGAGCAGTTCTTC
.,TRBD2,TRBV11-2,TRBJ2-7,CASSLVKREGSYEQYF,TGTGCCAGCAGCTTAGTCAAACGGGAGGGTTCCTACGAGCAGTACTTC
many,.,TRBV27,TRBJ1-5,CASSFLGVRQPQHF,TGTGCCAGCAGTTTTCTTGGGGTGCGGCAGCCCCAGCATTTT
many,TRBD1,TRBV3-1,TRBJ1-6,CASSHRPGGSPLHF,TGTGCCAGCAGCCACAGACCAGGGGGTTCACCCCTCCACTTT
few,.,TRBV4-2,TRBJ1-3,CASSQRSSGVSGNTIYF,TGTGCCAGCAGCCAACGCTCGTCGGGGGTCTCTGGAAACACCATATATTTT
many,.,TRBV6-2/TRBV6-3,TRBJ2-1,CASSYVQKRPTYNEQFF,TGTGCCAGCAGTTACGTCCAGAAGCGCCCGACCTACAATGAGCAGTTCTTC
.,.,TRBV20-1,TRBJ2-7,CSSGADPYEQYF,TGCAGTTCCGGTGCGGACCCGTACGAGCAGTACTTC
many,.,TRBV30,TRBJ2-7,CAWGRGYEQYF,TGTGCCTGGGGAAGGGGATACGAGCAGTACTTC
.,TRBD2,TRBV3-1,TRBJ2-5,CASSLPSGGGETQYF,TGTGCCAGCAGCCTACCTAGCGGGGGCGGGGAGACCCAGTACTTC
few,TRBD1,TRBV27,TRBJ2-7,CASTPVWTGDYEQYF,TGTGCCAGCACACCCGTCTGGACAGGGGATTACGAGCAGTACTTC
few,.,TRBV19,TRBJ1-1,CASSPHPNTEAFF,TGTGCCAGTTCGCCACACCCGAACACTGAAGCTTTCTTT
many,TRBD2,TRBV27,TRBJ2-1,CASSLTGGRNEQFF,TGTGCCAGCAGTTTAACGGGAGGGCGCAATGAGCAGTTCTTC
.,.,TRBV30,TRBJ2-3,CALIDSEQRMTDTQYF,TGTGCCCTGATAGATAGCGAGCAGCGGATGACAGATACGCAGTATTTT
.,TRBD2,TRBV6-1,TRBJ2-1,CASSTGTSGAGEQFF,TGTGCCAGCAGTACCGGGACTAGCGGGGCGGGTGAGCAGTTCTTC
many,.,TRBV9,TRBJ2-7,CASSVNIGPEAPYEQYF,TGTGCCAGCAGCGTCAATATCGGGCCCGAGGCCCCCTACGAGCAGTACTTC
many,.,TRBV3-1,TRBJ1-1,CASSQYQLNTEAFF,TGTGCCAGCAGCCAGTATCAGTTGAACACTGAAGCTTTCTTT
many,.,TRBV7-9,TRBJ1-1,CASSLMQGNTEAFF,TGTGCCAGCAGCTTAATGCAGGGTAACACTGAAGCTTTCTTT
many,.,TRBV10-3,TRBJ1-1,CAISEGQGNTEAFF,TGTGCCATCAGTGAGGGGCAGGGTAACACTGAAGCTTTCTTT
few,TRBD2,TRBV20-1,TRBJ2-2,CSARDLGGREAGELFF,TGCAGTGCTAGAGATTTGGGCGGGAGAGAGGCCGGGGAGCTGTTTTTT
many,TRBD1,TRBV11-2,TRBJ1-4,CASSRPGQGGEKLFF,TGTGCCAGCAGCCGACCGGGACAGGGTGGTGAAAAACTGTTTTTT
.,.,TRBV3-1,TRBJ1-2,CASSQATRPYGYTF,TGTGCCAGCAGCCAAGCCACCCGCCCCTATGGCTACACCTTC
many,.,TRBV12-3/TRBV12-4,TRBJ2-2,CASRQTGELFF,TGTGCCAGCAGACAAACCGGGGAGCTGTTTTTT
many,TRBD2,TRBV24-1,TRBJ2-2,CATRGGPSTGELFF,TGTGCCACCAGGGGAGGGCCGAGCACCGGGGAGCTGTTTTTT
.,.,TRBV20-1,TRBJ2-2,CSARDPRTRYTDFAGELFF,TGCAGTGCTAGAGATCCCCGAACGCGGTATACCGACTTTGCCGGGGAGCTGTTTTTT
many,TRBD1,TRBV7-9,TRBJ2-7,CASSLVSDRVWTYMQKGAYEQYF,TGTGCCAGCAGCTTAGTCTCGGACAGGGTGTGGACTTATATGCAGAAGGGGGCCTACGAGCAGTACTTC
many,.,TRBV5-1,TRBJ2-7,CASSRDGNGYEQYF,TGCGCCAGCAGCCGGGACGGTAACGGCTACGAGCAGTACTTC
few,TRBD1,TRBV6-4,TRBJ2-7,CASSDPPQGPGEQYF,TGTGCCAGCAGTGACCCCCCACAGGGGCCGGGAGAGCAGTACTTC
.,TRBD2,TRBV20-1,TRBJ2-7,CSARLAGFSYEQYF,TGCAGTGCTAGGCTAGCGGGATTCTCCTACGAGCAGTACTTC
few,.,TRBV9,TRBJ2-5,CASSVAADPRILETQYF,TGTGCCAGCAGCGTAGCCGCGGACCCTAGAATCCTGGAGACCCAGTACTTC
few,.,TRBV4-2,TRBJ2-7,CASSQDLRGPYEQYF,TGTGCCAGCAGCCAAGATTTACGGGGACCCTACGAGCAGTACTTC
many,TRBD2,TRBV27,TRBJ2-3,CASSFIGLAGGPTDTQYF,TGTGCCAGCAGTTTCATCGGACTAGCGGGTGGACCCACAGATACGCAGTATTTT
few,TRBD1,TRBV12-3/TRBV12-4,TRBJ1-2,CASRRGPEGYTF,TGTGCCAGCAGGAGGGGGCCGGAGGGCTACACCTTC
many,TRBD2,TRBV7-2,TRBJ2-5,CASSLELAVQETQYF,TGTGCCAGCAGCTTAGAGCTAGCGGTACAAGAGACCCAGTACTTC
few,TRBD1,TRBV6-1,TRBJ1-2,CASKLGQGYGYTF,TGTGCCAGCAAACTGGGACAGGGCTATGGCTACACCTTC
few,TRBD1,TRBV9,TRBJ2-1,CASSVSTGKYLNEQFF,TGTGCCAGCAGCGTGTCGACAGGGAAGTATTTGAATGAGCAGTTCTTC
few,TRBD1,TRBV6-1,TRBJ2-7,CASARTGTSYEQYF,TGTGCCAGCGCCAGGACAGGGACTTCCTACGAGCAGTACTTC
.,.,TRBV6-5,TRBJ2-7,CASSYLTSEEQYF,TGTGCCAGCAGTTACCTGACCTCGGAGGAGCAGTACTTC
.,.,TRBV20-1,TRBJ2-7,CSAPGHPYEQYF,TGCAGTGCCCCGGGACACCCCTACGAGCAGTACTTC
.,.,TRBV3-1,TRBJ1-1,CASSQETGGTEAFF,TGTGCCAGCAGCCAAGAAACGGGGGGAACTGAAGCTTTCTTT
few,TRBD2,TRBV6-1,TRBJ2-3,CASTQNVAGEADTQYF,TGTGCCAGCACCCAAAACGTAGCGGGAGAGGCAGATACGCAGTATTTT
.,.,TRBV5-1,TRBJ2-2,CASSLTADRNTGELFF,TGCGCCAGCAGCTTGACCGCAGACCGTAACACCGGGGAGCTGTTTTTT
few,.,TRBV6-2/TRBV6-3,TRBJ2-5,CASSISDPGLELPETQYF,TGTGCCAGCAGTATATCCGATCCGGGACTGGAACTTCCGGAGACCCAGTACTTC
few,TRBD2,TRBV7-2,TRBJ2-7,CASSLGLAYYEQYF,TGTGCCAGCAGCTTAGGACTAGCGTACTACGAGCAGTACTTC
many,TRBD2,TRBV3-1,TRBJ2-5,CASSQENPFVAGGRETQYF,TGTGCCAGCAGCCAAGAAAACCCGTTCGTGGCGGGAGGTCGAGAGACCCAGTACTTC